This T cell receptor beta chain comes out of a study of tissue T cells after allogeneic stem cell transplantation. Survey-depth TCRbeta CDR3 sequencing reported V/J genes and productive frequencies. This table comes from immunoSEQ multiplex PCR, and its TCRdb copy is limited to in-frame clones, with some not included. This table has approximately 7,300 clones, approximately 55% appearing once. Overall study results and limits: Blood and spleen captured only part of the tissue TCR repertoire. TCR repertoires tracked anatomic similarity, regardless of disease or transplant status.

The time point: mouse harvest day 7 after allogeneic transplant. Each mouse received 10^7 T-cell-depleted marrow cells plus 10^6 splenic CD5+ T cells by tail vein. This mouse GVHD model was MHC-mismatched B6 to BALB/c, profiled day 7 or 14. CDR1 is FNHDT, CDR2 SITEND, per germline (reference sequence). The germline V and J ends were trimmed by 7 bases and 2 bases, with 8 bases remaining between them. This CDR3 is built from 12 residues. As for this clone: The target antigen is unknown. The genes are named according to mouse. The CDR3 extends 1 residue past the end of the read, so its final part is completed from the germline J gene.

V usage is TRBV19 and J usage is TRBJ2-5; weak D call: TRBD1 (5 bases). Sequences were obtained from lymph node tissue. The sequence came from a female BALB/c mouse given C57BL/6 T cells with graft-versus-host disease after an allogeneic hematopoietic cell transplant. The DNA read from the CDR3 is TGTGCCAGCCGACAGCCCCAAGACACCCAGTAC. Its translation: CASRQPQDTQY. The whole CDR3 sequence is CASRQPQDTQYF. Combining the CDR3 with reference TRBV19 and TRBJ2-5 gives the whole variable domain GGIITQTPKFLIGQEGQKLTLKCQQNFNHDTMYWYRQDSGKGLRLIYYSITENDLQKGDLSEGYDASREKKSSFSLTVTSAQKNEMAVFLCASRQPQDTQYFGPGTRLLVL.